In this sample, the clone carrying this T cell receptor beta chain turned up many times. Its target is not known. The data are from a study of T cells after yellow fever vaccination. Overall study results and limits: Post-booster repertoires again held most primary-vaccination clones (approximately 96% CD4, 80% to 90% CD8).

Trimming shortened V by 5 bases and J by 0 bases, and 8 bases separated the two germline ends. The CDR3 length is 14 residues. CDR1 and CDR2 from the germline V gene are SGHAT and FQNNGV. One entry per CDR3 protein, called by TCRdb with MiXCR from the 5' RACE reads. The data contain some 300,000 distinct CDR3 sequences, roughly 9% of them seen just once; the ten biggest clones take up about 3.5%. The clonotype comes from a man aged 18 to 29 who received the YFV17D yellow fever vaccine. The sample here was CD4+ T cells sorted from PBMCs, taken 5 days after the yellow fever booster vaccination. This rearrangement joins TRBV11-2 to TRBJ1-3; D is unresolved. In nucleotides, the CDR3 is TGTGCCAGCAGCCAGAGCCACTCTGGAAACACCATATATTTT. Protein product: CASSQSHSGNTIYF.